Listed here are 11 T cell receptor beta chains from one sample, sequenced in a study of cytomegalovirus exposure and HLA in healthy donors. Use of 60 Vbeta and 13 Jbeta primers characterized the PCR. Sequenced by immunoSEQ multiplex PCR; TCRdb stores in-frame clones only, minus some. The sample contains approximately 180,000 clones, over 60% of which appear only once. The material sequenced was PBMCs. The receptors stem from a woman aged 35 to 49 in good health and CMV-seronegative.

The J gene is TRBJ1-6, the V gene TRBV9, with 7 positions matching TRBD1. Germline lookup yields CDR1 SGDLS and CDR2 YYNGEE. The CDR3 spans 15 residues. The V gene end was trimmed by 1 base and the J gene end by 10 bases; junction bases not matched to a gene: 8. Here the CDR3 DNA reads TGTGCCAGCAGCGTAAACGGCAGGGGGTACTCACCCCTCCACTTT. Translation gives CASSVNGRGYSPLHF. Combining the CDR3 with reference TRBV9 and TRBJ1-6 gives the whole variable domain DSGVTQTPKHLITATGQRVTLRCSPRSGDLSVYWYQQSLDQGLQFLIQYYNGEERAKGNILERFSAQQFPDLHSELNLSSLELGDSALYFCASSVNGRGYSPLHFGNGTRLTVT.

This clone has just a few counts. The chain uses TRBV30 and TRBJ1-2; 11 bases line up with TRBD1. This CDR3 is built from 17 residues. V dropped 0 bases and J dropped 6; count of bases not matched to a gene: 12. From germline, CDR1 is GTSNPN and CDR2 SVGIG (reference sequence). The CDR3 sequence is CAWSVLGVRTGGNGYTF. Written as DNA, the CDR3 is TGTGCCTGGAGTGTACTAGGCGTCCGGACAGGGGGCAATGGCTACACCTTC.

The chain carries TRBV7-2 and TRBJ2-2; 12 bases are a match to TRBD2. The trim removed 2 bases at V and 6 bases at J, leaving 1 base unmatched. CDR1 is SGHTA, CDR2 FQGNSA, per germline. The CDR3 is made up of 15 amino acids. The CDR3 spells CASSLLAGGPGELFF. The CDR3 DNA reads TGTGCCAGCAGCTTACTAGCGGGAGGGCCCGGGGAGCTGTTTTTT.

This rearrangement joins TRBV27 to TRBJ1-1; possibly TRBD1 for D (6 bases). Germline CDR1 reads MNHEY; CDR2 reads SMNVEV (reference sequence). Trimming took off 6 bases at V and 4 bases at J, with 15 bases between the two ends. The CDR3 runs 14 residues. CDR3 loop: CASSGTTSSTEAFF. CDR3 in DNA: TGTGCCAGCAGCGGGACAACGTCGAGCACTGAAGCTTTCTTT.

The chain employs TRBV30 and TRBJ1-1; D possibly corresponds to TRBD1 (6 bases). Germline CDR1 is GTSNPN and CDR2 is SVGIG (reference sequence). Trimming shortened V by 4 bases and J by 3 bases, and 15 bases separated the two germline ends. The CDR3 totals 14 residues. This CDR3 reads CAWTYTGRDTEAFF. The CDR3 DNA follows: TGTGCCTGGACATACACAGGGCGAGACACTGAAGCTTTCTTT. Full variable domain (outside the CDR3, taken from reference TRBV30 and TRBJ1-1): SQTIHQWPATLVQPVGSPLSLECTVEGTSNPNLYWYRQAAGRGLQLLFYSVGIGQISSEVPQNLSASRPQDRQFILSSKKLLLSDSGFYLCAWTYTGRDTEAFFGQGTRLTVV.

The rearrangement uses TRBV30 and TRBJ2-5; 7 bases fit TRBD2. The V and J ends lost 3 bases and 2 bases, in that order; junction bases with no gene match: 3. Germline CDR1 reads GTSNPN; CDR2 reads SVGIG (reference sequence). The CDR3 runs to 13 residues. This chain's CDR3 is CAWRGGRQETQYF. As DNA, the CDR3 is TGTGCCTGGAGGGGAGGGAGACAAGAGACCCAGTACTTC.

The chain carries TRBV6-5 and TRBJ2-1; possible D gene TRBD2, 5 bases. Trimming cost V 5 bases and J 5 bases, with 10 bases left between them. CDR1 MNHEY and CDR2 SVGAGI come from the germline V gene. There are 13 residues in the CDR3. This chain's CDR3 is CASSELENNEQFF. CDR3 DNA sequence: TGTGCCAGCAGTGAACTAGAAAACAATGAGCAGTTCTTC.

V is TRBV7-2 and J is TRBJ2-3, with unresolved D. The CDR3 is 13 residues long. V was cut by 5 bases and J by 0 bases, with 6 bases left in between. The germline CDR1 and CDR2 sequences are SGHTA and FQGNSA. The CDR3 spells CASSVVSTDTQYF. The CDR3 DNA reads TGTGCCAGCAGCGTAGTAAGCACAGATACGCAGTATTTT.

The CDR3 loop is CASSLEHGLAGLGRETQYF. The CDR3 DNA follows: TGTGCCAGCAGCTTGGAGCATGGACTAGCGGGATTGGGGCGAGAGACCCAGTACTTC. The chain employs TRBV5-8 and TRBJ2-5, with TRBD2 matching over 12 bases. From germline, CDR1 is SGHTS and CDR2 YDEGEE. V lost 0 bases and J lost 4; bases outside the gene matches: 13. The CDR3 is made up of 19 amino acids. Combining the CDR3 with reference TRBV5-8 and TRBJ2-5 gives the whole variable domain EAGVTQSPTHLIKTRGQQATLRCSPISGHTSVYWYQQALGLGLQFLLWYDEGEERNRGNFPPRFSGRQFPNYSSELNVNALELEDSALYLCASSLEHGLAGLGRETQYFGPGTRLLVL.

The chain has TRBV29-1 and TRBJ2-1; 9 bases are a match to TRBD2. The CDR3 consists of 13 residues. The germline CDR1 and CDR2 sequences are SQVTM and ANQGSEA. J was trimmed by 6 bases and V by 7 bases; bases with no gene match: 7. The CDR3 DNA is TGCAGCGCTATGACTAGCGGAGGCAATGAGCAGTTCTTC. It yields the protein CSAMTSGGNEQFF.

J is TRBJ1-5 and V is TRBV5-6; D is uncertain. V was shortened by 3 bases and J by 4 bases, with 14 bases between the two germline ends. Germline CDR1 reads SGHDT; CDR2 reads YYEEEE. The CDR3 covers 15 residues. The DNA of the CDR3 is TGTGCCAGCAGCTCGGGTGGAGGGATAAATCAGCCCCAGCATTTT. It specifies CASSSGGGINQPQHF.